These T cell receptor beta chains were read from a single sample in a study of T cell repertoires in cytomegalovirus infection. TCRdb passed the reads through MiXCR, listing each CDR3 protein once. The table shows around 130,000 distinct CDR3 sequences, with 24% occurring only once. Their target antigens are unknown. Sequencing used PBMCs, sequenced either directly or after in vitro stimulation (not recorded which). The receptors were gathered from a human donor in good health (CMV status not recorded). Some clones in this sample may be carry-over from other donors' samples. Both conserved end residues are part of each CDR3. The D gene is left open where the match is weak. Size is omitted from some rows. Given values are once, few, many or a class for expanded clones.

J gene	clone size	V gene	D gene	CDR3 protein	CDR3 DNA
TRBJ2-3	few	TRBV5-4	TRBD2	CASSFGRLAGTDTQYF	TGTGCCAGCAGCTTCGGGAGGCTGGCGGGCACAGATACGCAGTATTTT
TRBJ1-4	few	TRBV10-3	-	CAISQGATNEKLFF	TGTGCCATCAGTCAAGGGGCAACTAATGAAAAACTGTTTTTT
TRBJ2-5	many	TRBV12-3/TRBV12-4	TRBD1	CASSPSTGGRNQYF	TGTGCCAGCAGTCCCTCGACAGGGGGGCGAAACCAGTACTTC
TRBJ2-6	few	TRBV9	TRBD2	CASSAGTSGRISGANVLTF	TGTGCCAGCAGTGCCGGGACTAGCGGGAGAATCTCTGGGGCCAACGTCCTGACTTTC
TRBJ2-1	-	TRBV2	TRBD2	CAMEKIDTLGRAMGEQFF	TGTGCCATGGAAAAAATTGACACTCTCGGGAGGGCCATGGGTGAGCAGTTCTTC
TRBJ2-5	few	TRBV28	TRBD1	CASSSSDREETQYF	TGTGCCAGCAGTTCAAGTGACAGGGAAGAGACCCAGTACTTC
TRBJ1-6	many	TRBV6-5	-	CASSYPGNSPLHF	TGTGCCAGCAGTTACCCCGGCAATTCACCCCTCCACTTT
TRBJ2-1	many	TRBV4-3	-	CASSQDVLLRNNEQFF	TGCGCCAGCAGCCAAGATGTACTGCTTCGGAATAATGAGCAGTTCTTC
TRBJ2-1	many	TRBV7-6	TRBD2	CASSLGTSGSIGEQFF	TGTGCCAGCAGCTTAGGGACTAGCGGGAGTATTGGTGAGCAGTTCTTC
TRBJ1-1	-	TRBV28	-	CASSLGRVEAFF	TGTGCCAGCAGTTTAGGGAGGGTTGAAGCTTTCTTT
TRBJ2-5	-	TRBV19	-	CASSIAGVQETQYF	TGTGCCAGTAGTATAGCGGGAGTACAAGAGACCCAGTACTTC
TRBJ1-2	-	TRBV5-6	-	CASSLVGFNYGYTF	TGTGCCAGCAGCTTGGTGGGGTTCAACTATGGCTACACCTTC
TRBJ1-4	-	TRBV19	TRBD1	CASRRDRGAEKLFF	TGTGCCAGTAGACGGGACAGGGGAGCCGAAAAACTGTTTTTT
TRBJ2-1	many	TRBV14	-	CASGGASVGEQFF	TGTGCCAGCGGGGGGGCTAGCGTAGGCGAGCAGTTCTTC
TRBJ1-1	-	TRBV5-1	-	CASSLWTNTEAFF	TGCGCCAGCAGCTTGTGGACAAACACTGAAGCTTTCTTT
TRBJ2-1	many	TRBV12-3/TRBV12-4	-	CASRRTVNNEQFF	TGTGCCAGCAGACGGACAGTTAACAATGAGCAGTTCTTC
TRBJ2-1	-	TRBV20-1	TRBD2	CSATGLAGGNEQFF	TGCAGTGCTACGGGACTAGCGGGAGGCAATGAGCAGTTCTTC
TRBJ2-1	few	TRBV6-2/TRBV6-3	TRBD2	CASSPEGGPPYNEQFF	TGTGCCAGCAGCCCCGAGGGAGGGCCCCCCTACAATGAGCAGTTCTTC
TRBJ2-1	few	TRBV5-1	-	CASAGGLSYNEQFF	TGCGCCAGCGCGGGCGGTTTGTCCTACAATGAGCAGTTCTTC
TRBJ2-1	-	TRBV6-2/TRBV6-3	-	CASSHIMPGANEQFF	TGTGCCAGCAGCCATATTATGCCAGGGGCCAATGAGCAGTTCTTC
TRBJ1-2	few	TRBV11-2	-	CASSPPLSPYGYTF	TGTGCCAGCAGCCCCCCCCTCAGCCCCTATGGCTACACCTTC
TRBJ2-7	few	TRBV28	-	CASSPGARPPYEQYF	TGTGCCAGCAGCCCAGGTGCCCGTCCTCCCTACGAGCAGTACTTC